This T cell receptor beta chain came from a study of shared clonotypes between healthy human individuals. Method: immunoSEQ multiplex PCR; TCRdb's copy keeps in-frame clones and lacks some. The sample consists of some 580,000 clones, about 96% of them appearing once. Germline values: CDR1 SQVTM, CDR2 ANQGSEA. Deletions cut 5 bases from V and 6 bases from J, with 13 bases between. The CDR3 has 12 residues. In its sample, this clone was seen once. The chain is built from TRBV29-1 and TRBJ1-1; no clear D. This clonotype originated in a woman younger than 45 in good health. The sample taken for sequencing was naive CD4+ T cells sorted from blood. The subset: CD45RA+ positively selected. CDR3 bases: TGCAGCGTTTTTATTCGGAGATCTGAAGCTTTCTTT. It specifies CSVFIRRSEAFF.